A selection of T cell receptor beta chains follows, all from one sample in a study of control samples from healthy donors and cancer patients. The table came from immunoSEQ multiplex PCR; TCRdb's copy has only in-frame clones and leaves some out. The profile covers about 180,000 clones, with around nine tenths appearing a single time and just over 1.4% taken by the ten largest. Input material: blood. The receptors come from a man aged 25 to 45 in good health. Each CDR3 is given with its conserved first and last residue.

cdr3_aa | j_call | v_call
CASSYSSRPDTGELFF | TRBJ2-2 | TRBV6-5
CASSLTPGQGRPEAFF | TRBJ1-1 | TRBV7-9
CASSLTSGGKQETQYF | TRBJ2-5 | TRBV7-9
CASSPGTGGYEQYF | TRBJ2-7 | TRBV5-1
CASSSVYEQYF | TRBJ2-7 | TRBV5-1
CASSLTGTGPGGQYF | TRBJ2-7 | TRBV3-1/TRBV3-2
CSVTVGVVDYGYTF | TRBJ1-2 | TRBV29-1
CASSRSAREWSGNTIYF | TRBJ1-3 | TRBV9
CAWSPRQETQYF | TRBJ2-5 | TRBV30
CASTMGGADTEAFF | TRBJ1-1 | TRBV28
CASRPTGRDEQYF | TRBJ2-7 | TRBV6-2/TRBV6-3
CASSDLSYEQYF | TRBJ2-7 | TRBV6-1
CASITPLGAGVGQPQHF | TRBJ1-5 | TRBV28
CASSFLGGGNNSPLHF | TRBJ1-6 | TRBV28
CASSPPPGNTEAFF | TRBJ1-1 | TRBV18
CASSPWREPYGYTF | TRBJ1-2 | TRBV9
CASSVAGTTQETQYF | TRBJ2-5 | TRBV9
CASSLGILSGGSYNEQFF | TRBJ2-1 | TRBV5-4
CASSLAPQGLNSPLHF | TRBJ1-6 | TRBV7-9
CASSLAAGSYNSPLHF | TRBJ1-6 | TRBV5-4
CASTRLQRGPFRPDTQYF | TRBJ2-3 | TRBV7-9
CASRSQGRAEQYF | TRBJ2-7 | TRBV5-1
CASSPQGQANQPQHF | TRBJ1-5 | TRBV7-6
CASSIRDSYEQYF | TRBJ2-7 | TRBV27
CASSYGLAGPLDTQYF | TRBJ2-3 | TRBV6-5
CASSGDLTYGYTF | TRBJ1-2 | TRBV12-3/TRBV12-4
CASSIDWGNQPQHF | TRBJ1-5 | TRBV19
CASSQEFDRGSTEAFF | TRBJ1-1 | TRBV4-1
CASSLKWYSPDTEAFF | TRBJ1-1 | TRBV27
CRGGVGSQYF | TRBJ2-7 | TRBV20-1
CASRQGLETEAFF | TRBJ1-1 | TRBV10-2
CASTQTGLGGYTF | TRBJ1-2 | TRBV5-1
CASSSAGSYEQYF | TRBJ2-7 | TRBV11-2
CASSPWAGTEAFF | TRBJ1-1 | TRBV18
CSVVLAGSYEQYF | TRBJ2-7 | TRBV29-1
CASSLVGLEGDEQYF | TRBJ2-7 | TRBV11-2
CASSSLNEQFF | TRBJ2-1 | TRBV7-9
CASSLTARRGSAQYF | TRBJ2-5 | TRBV13
CASSLEGRGLYEQYF | TRBJ2-7 | TRBV5-1
CSVDSGIRGYTF | TRBJ1-2 | TRBV29-1
CASSYGSAGGTDTQYF | TRBJ2-3 | TRBV6-2/TRBV6-3
CASSYSAGGWYEQYF | TRBJ2-7 | TRBV6-6